This section outlines one T cell receptor beta chain sequence together with its context. This CDR3 comprises 16 residues. Germline V gives CDR1 MNHEY, CDR2 SVGAGI. These data originate in a study of OX40 agonist ivuxolimab in advanced cancers. Study overall: The patients' treatment was ivuxolimab, an agonistic anti-OX40 (CD134) antibody. At about 81% male, the cohort had a mean age of 60 years, ranging from about 23 to 80.

Here immunoSEQ multiplex PCR was the method, and the copy in TCRdb shows in-frame clones only, minus some. The sample lists roughly 45,000 clones; around 87% were seen once. The clonotype comes from an adult with an advanced solid tumor such as melanoma, head and neck, liver or kidney cancer. Sample: CD4+ or CD8+ T cells sorted from blood, taken in a trial of the OX40 agonist ivuxolimab. V is TRBV6-5 and J is TRBJ2-5; 10 bases fit TRBD1. TRBJ2-7 explains the end of the DNA better; the J call may be wrong. The CDR3, as DNA: TGTGCCAGCAGTTACTCCTCCGGGACAGGGGCGGGCGAGCAGTACTTC. This codes for CASSYSSGTGAGEQYF.